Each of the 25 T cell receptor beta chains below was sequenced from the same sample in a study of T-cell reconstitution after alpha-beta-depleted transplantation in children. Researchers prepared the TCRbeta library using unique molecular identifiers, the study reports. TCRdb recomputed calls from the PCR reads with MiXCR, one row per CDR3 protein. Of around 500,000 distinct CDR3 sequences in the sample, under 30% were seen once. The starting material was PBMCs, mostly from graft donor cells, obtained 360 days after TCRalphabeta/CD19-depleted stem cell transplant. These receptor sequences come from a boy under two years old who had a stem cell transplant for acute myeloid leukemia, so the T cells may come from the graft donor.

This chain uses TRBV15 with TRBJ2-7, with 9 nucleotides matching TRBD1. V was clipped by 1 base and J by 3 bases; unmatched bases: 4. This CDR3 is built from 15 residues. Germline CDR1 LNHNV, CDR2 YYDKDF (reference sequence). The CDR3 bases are TGTGCCACCAGCAGAGGGGACAGGGCCTACTACGAGCAGTACTTC. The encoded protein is CATSRGDRAYYEQYF.

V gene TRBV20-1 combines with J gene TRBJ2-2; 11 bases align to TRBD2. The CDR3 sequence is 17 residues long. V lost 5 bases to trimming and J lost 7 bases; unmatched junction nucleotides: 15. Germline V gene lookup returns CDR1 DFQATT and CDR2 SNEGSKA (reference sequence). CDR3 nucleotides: TGCAGTGCTCGCCCACTAGCGGGGGACCTTGGGAGCGGGGAGCTGTTTTTT. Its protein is CSARPLAGDLGSGELFF.

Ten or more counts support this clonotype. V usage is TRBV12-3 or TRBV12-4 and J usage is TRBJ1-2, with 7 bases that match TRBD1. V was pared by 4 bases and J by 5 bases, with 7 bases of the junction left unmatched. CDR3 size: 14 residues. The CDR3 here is CASSSIGTAYGYTF. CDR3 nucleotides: TGTGCCAGCAGTTCTATCGGGACAGCTTATGGCTACACCTTC.

The CDR3 is CSARGQLMNTEAFF. As DNA, the CDR3 is TGCAGTGCTAGGGGACAACTGATGAACACTGAAGCTTTCTTT. V gene TRBV20-1 combines with J gene TRBJ1-1; a possible D gene is TRBD1 (6 bases). Trimming shortened V by 3 bases and J by 0 bases, and 11 bases separated the two germline ends. Germline-derived CDR1 and CDR2 are DFQATT and SNEGSKA (reference sequence). CDR3 length equals 14 residues.

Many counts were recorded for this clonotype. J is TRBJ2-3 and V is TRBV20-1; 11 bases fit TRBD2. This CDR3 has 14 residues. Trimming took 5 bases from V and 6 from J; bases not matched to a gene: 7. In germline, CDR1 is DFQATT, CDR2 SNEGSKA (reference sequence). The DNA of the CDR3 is TGCAGTGCTGATCTAGCGGGGGGACAGGATACGCAGTATTTT. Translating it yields CSADLAGGQDTQYF.

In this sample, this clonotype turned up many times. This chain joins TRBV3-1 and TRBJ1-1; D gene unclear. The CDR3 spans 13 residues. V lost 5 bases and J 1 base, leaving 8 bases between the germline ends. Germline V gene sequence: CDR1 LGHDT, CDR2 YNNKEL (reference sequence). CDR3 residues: CASSGRSNTEAFF. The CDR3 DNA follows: TGTGCCAGCAGCGGACGGTCGAACACTGAAGCTTTCTTT.

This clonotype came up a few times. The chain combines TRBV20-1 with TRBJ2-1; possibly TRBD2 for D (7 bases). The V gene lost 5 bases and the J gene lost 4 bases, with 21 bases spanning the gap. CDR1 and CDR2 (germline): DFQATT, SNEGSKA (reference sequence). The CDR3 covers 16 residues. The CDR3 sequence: CSAQRGGWMTYNEQFF. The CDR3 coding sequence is TGCAGTGCTCAGAGGGGGGGATGGATGACATACAATGAGCAGTTCTTC.

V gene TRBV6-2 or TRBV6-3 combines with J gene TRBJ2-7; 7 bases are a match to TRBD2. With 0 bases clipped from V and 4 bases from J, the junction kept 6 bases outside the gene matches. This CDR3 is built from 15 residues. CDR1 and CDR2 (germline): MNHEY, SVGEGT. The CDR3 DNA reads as TGTGCCAGCAGTTACTCCGGACTAGTGGGTTACGAGCAGTACTTC. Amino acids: CASSYSGLVGYEQYF.

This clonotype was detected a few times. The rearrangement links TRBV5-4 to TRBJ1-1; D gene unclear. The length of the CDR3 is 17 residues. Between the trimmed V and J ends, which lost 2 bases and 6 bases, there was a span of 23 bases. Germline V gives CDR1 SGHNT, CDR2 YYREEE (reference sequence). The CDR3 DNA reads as TGTGCCAGCAGCTTTGCCCCGGTCGGGCGTGAACTCGCTGAAGCTTTCTTT. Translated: CASSFAPVGRELAEAFF.

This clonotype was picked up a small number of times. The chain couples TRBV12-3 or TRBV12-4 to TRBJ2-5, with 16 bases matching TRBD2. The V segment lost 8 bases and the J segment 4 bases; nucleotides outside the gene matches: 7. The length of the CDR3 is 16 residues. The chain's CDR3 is CASLGTSGGELETQYF. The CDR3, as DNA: TGTGCCAGCCTAGGGACTAGCGGGGGGGAATTAGAGACCCAGTACTTC.

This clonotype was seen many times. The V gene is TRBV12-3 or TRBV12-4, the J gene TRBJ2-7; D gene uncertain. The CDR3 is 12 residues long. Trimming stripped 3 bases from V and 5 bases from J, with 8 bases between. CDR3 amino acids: CASSFVADEQYF. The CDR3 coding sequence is TGTGCCAGCAGTTTTGTTGCCGACGAGCAGTACTTC.

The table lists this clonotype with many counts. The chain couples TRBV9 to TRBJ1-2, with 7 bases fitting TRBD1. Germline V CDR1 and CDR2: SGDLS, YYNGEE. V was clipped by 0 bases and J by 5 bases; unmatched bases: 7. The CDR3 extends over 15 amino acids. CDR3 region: CASSVGVGGGYGYTF. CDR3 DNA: TGTGCCAGCAGCGTAGGGGTAGGGGGCGGGTATGGCTACACCTTC.

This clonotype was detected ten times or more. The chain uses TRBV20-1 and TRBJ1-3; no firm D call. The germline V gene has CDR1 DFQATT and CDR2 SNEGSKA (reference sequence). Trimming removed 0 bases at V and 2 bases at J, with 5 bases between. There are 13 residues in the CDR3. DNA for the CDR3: TGCAGTGCTAGAGAGGGTGCTGGAAACACCATATATTTT. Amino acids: CSAREGAGNTIYF.

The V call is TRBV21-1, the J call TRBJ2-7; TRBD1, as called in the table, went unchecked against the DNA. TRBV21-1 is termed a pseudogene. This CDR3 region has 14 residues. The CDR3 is CASKTGRQSYEQYF. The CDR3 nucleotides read TGTGCCAGCAAAACAGGTCGTCAATCCTACGAGCAGTACTTC.

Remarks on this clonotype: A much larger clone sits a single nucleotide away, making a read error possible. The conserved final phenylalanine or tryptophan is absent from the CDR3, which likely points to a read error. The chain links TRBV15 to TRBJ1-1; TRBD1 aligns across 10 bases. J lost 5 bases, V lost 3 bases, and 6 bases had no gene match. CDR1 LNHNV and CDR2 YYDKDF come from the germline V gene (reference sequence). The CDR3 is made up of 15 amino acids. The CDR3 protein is CATSSTDRGLTEAFV. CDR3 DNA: TGTGCCACCAGCAGCACCGACAGGGGGCTTACTGAAGCTTTCGTT.

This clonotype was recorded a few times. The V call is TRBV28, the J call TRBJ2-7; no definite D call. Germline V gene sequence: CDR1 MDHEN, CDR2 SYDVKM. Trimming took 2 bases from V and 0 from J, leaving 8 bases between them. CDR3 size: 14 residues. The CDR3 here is CASSLQASSYEQYF. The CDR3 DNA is TGTGCCAGCAGTTTACAGGCCAGCTCCTACGAGCAGTACTTC.

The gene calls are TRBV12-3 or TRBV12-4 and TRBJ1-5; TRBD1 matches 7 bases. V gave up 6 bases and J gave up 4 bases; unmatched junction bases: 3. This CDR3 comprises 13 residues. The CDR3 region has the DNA TGTGCCAGCAGGCACAGGGGAAATCAGCCCCAGCATTTT. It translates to CASRHRGNQPQHF.

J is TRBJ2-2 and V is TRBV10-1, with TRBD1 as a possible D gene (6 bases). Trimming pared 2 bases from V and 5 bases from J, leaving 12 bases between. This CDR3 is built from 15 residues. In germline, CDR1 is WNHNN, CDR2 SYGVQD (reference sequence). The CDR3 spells CASSELGTMTGELFF. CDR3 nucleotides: TGCGCCAGCAGTGAGCTCGGGACAATGACCGGGGAGCTGTTTTTT.

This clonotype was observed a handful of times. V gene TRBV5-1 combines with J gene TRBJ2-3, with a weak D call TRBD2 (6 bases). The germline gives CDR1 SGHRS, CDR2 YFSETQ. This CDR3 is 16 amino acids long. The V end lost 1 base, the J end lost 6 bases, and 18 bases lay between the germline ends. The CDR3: CASSLLIGGAGDTQYF. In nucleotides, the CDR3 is TGCGCCAGCAGCTTGTTGATCGGCGGGGCCGGGGATACGCAGTATTTT. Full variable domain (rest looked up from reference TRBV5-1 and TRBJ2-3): KAGVTQTPRYLIKTRGQQVTLSCSPISGHRSVSWYQQTPGQGLQFLFEYFSETQRNKGNFPGRFSGRQFSNSRSEMNVSTLELGDSALYLCASSLLIGGAGDTQYFGPGTRLTVL.

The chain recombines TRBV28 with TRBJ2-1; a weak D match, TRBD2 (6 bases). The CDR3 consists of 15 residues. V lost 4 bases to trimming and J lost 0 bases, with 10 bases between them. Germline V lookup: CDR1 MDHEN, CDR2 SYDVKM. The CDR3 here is CASSSASVSYNEQFF. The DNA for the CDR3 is TGTGCCAGCAGTTCGGCTAGCGTCTCCTACAATGAGCAGTTCTTC.

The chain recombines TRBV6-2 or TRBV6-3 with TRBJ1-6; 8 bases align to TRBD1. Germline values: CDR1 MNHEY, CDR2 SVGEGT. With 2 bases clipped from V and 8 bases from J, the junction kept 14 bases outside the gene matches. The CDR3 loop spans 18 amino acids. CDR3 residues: CASSYTTGTGKIHSPLHF. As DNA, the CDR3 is TGTGCCAGCAGTTACACTACCGGGACAGGCAAAATTCATTCACCCCTCCACTTT.

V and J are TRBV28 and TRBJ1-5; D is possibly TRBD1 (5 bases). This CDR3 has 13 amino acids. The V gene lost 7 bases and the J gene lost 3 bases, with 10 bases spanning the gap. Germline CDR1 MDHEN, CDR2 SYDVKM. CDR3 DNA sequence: TGTGCCAGCAACCCAGGGTTCAATCAGCCCCAGCATTTT. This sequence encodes CASNPGFNQPQHF.

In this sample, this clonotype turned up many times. CDR3 sequence reads: CASSTSGTGGEQYV. The CDR3 bases are TGTGCCAGCAGTACATCCGGGACAGGGGGCGAGCAGTACGTC. The chain combines TRBV6-1 with TRBJ2-7; TRBD1 matches at 11 bases. V was clipped by 5 bases and J by 6 bases; unmatched bases: 6. There are 14 residues in the CDR3. CDR1 and CDR2 (germline): MNHNS, SASEGT.

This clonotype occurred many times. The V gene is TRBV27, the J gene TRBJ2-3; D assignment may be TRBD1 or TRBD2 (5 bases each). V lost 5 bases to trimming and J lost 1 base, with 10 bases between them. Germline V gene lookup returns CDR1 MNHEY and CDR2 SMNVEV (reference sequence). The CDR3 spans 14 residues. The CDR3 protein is CASSQQGRTDTQYF. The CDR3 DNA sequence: TGTGCCAGCAGTCAGCAGGGACGCACAGATACGCAGTATTTT.

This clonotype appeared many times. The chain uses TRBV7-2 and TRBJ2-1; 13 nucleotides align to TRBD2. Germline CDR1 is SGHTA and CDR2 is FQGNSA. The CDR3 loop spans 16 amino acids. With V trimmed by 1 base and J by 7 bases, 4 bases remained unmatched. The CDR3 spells CASSLVVTSGGNEQFF. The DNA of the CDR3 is TGTGCCAGCAGCTTAGTGGTGACTAGCGGGGGGAATGAGCAGTTCTTC.